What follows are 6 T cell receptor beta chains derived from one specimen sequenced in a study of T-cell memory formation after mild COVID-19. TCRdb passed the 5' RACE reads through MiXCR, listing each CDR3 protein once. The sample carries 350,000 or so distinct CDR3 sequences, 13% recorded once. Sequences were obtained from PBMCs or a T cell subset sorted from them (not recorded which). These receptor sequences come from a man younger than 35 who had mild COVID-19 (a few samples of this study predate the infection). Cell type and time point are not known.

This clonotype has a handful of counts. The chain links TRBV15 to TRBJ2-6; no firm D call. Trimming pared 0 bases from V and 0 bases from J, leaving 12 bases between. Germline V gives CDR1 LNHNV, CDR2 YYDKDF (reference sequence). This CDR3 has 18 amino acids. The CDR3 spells CATSRDEGRTSGANVLTF. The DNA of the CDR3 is TGTGCCACCAGCAGAGATGAAGGACGTACCTCTGGGGCCAACGTCCTGACTTTC. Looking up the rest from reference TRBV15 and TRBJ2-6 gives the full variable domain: DAMVIQNPRYQVTQFGKPVTLSCSQTLNHNVMYWYQQKSSQAPKLLFHYYDKDFNNEADTPDNFQSRRPNTSFCFLDIRSPGLGDTAMYLCATSRDEGRTSGANVLTFGAGSRLTVL.

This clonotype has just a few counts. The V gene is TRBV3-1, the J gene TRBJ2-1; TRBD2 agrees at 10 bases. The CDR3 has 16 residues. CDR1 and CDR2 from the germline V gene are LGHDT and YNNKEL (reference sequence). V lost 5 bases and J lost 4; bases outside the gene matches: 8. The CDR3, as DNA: TGTGCCAGCAGCTCAGGTAGCGGGGGGACTTACAATGAGCAGTTCTTC. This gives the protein CASSSGSGGTYNEQFF.

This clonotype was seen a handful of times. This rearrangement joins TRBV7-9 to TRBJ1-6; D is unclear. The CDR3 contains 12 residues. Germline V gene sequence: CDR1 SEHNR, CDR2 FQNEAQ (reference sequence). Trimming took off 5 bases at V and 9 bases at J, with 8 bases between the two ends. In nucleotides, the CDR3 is TGTGCCAGCAGCACGAGGAGTTCACCCCTCCACTTT. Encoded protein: CASSTRSSPLHF.

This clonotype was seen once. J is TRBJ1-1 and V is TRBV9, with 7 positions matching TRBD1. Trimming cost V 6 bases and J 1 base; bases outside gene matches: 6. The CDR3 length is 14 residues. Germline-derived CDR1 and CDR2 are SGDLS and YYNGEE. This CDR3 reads CASTGTEQNTEAFF. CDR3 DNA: TGTGCCAGCACCGGGACAGAACAGAACACTGAAGCTTTCTTT.

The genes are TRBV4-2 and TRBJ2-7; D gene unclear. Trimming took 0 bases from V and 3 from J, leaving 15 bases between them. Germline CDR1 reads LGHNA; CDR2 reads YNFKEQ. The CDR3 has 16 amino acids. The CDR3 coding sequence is TGTGCCAGCAGCCAAGATTCGACACGGATCTTCTACGAGCAGTACTTC. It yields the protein CASSQDSTRIFYEQYF.

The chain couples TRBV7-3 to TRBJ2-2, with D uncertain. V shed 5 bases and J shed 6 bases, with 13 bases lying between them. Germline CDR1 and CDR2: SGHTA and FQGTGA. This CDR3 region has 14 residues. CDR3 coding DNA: TGTGCCAGCAGCCCACAAACCTCCGCCGGGGAGCTGTTTTTT. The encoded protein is CASSPQTSAGELFF.